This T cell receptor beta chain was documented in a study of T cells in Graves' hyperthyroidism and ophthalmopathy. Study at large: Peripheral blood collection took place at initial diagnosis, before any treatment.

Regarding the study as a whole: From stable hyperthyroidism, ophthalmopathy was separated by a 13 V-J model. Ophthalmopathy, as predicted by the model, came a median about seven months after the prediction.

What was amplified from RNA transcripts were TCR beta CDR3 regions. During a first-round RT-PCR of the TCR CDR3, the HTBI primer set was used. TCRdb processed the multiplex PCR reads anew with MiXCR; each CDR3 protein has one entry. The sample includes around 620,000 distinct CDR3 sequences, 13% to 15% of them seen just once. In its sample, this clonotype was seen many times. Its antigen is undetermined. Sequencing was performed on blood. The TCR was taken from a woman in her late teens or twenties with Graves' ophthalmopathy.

CDR3 sequence: CASSQEGLAGGDEQYF. The CDR3 nucleotides are TGCGCCAGCAGCCAAGAAGGACTAGCGGGAGGAGACGAGCAGTACTTC. The V and J genes are TRBV4-1 and TRBJ2-7; 14 bases match TRBD2. This CDR3 has 16 amino acids. V trimming: 0 bases; J trimming: 5 bases; junction bases outside the gene matches: 3. Germline V gene lookup returns CDR1 MGHRA and CDR2 YSYEKL.